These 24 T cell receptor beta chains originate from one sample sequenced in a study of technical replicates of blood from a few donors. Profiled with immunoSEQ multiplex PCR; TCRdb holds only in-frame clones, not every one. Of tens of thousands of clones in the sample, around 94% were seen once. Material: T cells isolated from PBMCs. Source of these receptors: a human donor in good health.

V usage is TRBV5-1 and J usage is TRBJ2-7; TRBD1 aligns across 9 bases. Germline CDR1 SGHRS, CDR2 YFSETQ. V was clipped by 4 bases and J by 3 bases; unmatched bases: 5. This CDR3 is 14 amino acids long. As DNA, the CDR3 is TGCGCCAGCAGCCGGACAGGGGAGGACTACGAGCAGTACTTC. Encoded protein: CASSRTGEDYEQYF.

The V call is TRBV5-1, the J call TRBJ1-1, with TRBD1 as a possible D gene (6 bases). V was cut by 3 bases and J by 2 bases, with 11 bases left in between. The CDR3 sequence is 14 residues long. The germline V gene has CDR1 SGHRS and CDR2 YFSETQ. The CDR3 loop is CASSSGHPNTEAFF. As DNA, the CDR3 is TGCGCCAGCAGCTCGGGACATCCAAACACTGAAGCTTTCTTT.

CDR3 region: CASSELGGGQTEAFF. The CDR3, as DNA: TGTGCCAGCAGTGAATTGGGTGGGGGCCAGACTGAAGCTTTCTTT. V usage is TRBV6-1 and J usage is TRBJ1-1; perhaps TRBD1 as D (6 bases). Germline V gene lookup returns CDR1 MNHNS and CDR2 SASEGT. The length of the CDR3 is 15 residues. The V end was cut by 2 bases, the J end by 5 bases, with 15 bases between.

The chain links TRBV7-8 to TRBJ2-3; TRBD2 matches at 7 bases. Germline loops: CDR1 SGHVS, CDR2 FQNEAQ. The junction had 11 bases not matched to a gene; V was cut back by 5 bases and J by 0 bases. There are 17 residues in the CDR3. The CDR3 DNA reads TGTGCCAGCAGCGCACGTATAGCGGGCAAGAGCACAGATACGCAGTATTTT. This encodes CASSARIAGKSTDTQYF.

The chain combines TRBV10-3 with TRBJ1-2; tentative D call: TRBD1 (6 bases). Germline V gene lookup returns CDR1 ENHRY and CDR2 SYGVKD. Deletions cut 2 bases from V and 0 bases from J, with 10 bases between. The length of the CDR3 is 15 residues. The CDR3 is CAISEGQLANYGYTF. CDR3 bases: TGTGCCATCAGTGAGGGACAGCTAGCTAACTATGGCTACACCTTC.

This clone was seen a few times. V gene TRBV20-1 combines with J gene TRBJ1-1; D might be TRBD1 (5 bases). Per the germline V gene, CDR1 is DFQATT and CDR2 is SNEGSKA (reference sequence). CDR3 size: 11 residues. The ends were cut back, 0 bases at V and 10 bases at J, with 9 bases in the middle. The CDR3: CSARDGRGAFF. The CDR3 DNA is TGCAGTGCTAGAGATGGAAGGGGAGCTTTCTTT.

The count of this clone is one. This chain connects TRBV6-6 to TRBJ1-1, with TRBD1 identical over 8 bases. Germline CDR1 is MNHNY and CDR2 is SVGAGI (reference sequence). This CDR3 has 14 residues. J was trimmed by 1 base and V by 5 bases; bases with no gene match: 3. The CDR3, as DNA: TGTGCCAGCAGTCCCGGGACAGGGAACACTGAAGCTTTCTTT. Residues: CASSPGTGNTEAFF.

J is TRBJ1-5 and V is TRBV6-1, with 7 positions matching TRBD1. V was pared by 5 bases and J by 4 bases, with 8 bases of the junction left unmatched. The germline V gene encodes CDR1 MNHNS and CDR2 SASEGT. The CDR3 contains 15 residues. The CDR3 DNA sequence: TGTGCCAGCAGTTCGCACAGGGGCTTGAATCAGCCCCAGCATTTT. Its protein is CASSSHRGLNQPQHF.

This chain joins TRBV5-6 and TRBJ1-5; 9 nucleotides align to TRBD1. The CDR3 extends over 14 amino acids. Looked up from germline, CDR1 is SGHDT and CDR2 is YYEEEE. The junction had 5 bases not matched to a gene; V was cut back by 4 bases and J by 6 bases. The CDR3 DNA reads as TGTGCCAGCAGCGCGGACAGGGGTAGTCAGCCCCAGCATTTT. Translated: CASSADRGSQPQHF.

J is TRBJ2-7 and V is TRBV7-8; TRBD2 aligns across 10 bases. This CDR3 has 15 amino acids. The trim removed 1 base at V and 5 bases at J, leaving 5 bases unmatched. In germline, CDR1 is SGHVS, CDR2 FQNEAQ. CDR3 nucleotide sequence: TGTGCCAGCAGCTTAGGGCTAGCGGGAGTCCACGAGCAGTACTTC. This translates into CASSLGLAGVHEQYF.

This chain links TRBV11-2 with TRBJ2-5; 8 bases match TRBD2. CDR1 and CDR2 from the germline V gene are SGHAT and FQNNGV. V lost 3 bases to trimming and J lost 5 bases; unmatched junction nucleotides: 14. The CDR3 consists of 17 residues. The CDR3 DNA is TGTGCCAGCAGCTTCTCGGTAGCGGGGAGGCTTTGGGAGACCCAGTACTTC. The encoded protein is CASSFSVAGRLWETQYF.

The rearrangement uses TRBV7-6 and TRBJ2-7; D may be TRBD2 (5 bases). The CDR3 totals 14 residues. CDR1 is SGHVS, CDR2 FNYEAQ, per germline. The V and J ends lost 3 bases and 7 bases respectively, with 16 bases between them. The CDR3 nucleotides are TGTGCCAGCAGCTTTAACCCTAGGACGGGAGAGCAGTACTTC. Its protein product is CASSFNPRTGEQYF.

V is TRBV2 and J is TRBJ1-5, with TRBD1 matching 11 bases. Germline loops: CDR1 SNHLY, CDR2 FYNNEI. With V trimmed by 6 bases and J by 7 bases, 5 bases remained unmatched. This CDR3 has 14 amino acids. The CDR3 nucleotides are TGTGCCAGCAGCCAGGGACAGGGGGAGCAGCCCCAGCATTTT. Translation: CASSQGQGEQPQHF.

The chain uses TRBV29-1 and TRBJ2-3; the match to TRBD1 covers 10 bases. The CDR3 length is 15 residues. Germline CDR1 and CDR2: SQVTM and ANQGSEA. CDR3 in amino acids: CRFPRDRGSPDTQYF. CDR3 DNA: TGCCGCTTTCCCCGGGACAGGGGCAGCCCAGATACGCAGTATTTT.

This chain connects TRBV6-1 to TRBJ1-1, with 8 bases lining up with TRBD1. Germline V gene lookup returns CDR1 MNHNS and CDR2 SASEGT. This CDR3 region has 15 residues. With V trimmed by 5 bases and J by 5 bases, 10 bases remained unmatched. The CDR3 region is CASSRGETGGTEAFF. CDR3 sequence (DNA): TGTGCCAGCAGTAGGGGTGAAACAGGGGGAACTGAAGCTTTCTTT.

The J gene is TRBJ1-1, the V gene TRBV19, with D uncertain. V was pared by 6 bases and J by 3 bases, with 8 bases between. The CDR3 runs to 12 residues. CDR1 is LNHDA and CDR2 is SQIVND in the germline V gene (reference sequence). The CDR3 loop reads CASRPSDTEAFF. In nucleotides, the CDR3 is TGTGCCAGTAGGCCATCGGACACTGAAGCTTTCTTT.

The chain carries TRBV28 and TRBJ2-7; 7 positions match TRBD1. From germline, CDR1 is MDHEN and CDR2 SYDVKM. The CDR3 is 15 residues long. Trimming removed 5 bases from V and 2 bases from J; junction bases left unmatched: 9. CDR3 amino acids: CASSRRTGVPYEQYF. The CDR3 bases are TGTGCCAGCAGTCGCAGAACAGGGGTCCCCTACGAGCAGTACTTC.

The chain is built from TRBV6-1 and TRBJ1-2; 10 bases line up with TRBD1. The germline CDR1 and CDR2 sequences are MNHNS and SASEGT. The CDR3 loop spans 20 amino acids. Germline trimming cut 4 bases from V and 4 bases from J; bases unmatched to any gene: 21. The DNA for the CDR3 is TGTGCCAGCAGTGGCCAGTCCGGGACAGGGGTTATTCGTCCCCTCTATGGCTACACCTTC. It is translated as CASSGQSGTGVIRPLYGYTF.

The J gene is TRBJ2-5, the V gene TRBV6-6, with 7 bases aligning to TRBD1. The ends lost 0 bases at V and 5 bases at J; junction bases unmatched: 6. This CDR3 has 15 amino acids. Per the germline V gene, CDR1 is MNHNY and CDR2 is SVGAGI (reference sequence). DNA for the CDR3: TGTGCCAGCAGTTACTCGAAGGGGGCTCGGGAGACCCAGTACTTC. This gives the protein CASSYSKGARETQYF.

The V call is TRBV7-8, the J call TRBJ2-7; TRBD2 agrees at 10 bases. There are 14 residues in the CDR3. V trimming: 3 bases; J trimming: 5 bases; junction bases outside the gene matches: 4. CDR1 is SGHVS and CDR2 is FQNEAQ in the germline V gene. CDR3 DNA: TGTGCCAGCAGCTTTCTAGCGGGAGACGACGAGCAGTACTTC. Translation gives CASSFLAGDDEQYF.

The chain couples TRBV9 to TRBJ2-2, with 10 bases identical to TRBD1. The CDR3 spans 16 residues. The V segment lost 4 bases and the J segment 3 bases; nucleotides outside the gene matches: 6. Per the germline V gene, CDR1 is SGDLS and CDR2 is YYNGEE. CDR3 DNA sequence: TGTGCCAGCAGCTTTCGACAGGGGGCTGACACCGGGGAGCTGTTTTTT. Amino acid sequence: CASSFRQGADTGELFF. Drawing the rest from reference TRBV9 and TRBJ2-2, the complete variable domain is DSGVTQTPKHLITATGQRVTLRCSPRSGDLSVYWYQQSLDQGLQFLIQYYNGEERAKGNILERFSAQQFPDLHSELNLSSLELGDSALYFCASSFRQGADTGELFFGEGSRLTVL.

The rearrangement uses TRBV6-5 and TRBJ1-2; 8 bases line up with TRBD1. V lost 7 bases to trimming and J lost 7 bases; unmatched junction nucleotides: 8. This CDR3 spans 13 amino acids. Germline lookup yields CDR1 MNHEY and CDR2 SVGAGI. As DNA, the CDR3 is TGTGCCAGCACCATTACAGGGGGGGCTGGCTACACCTTC. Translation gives CASTITGGAGYTF.

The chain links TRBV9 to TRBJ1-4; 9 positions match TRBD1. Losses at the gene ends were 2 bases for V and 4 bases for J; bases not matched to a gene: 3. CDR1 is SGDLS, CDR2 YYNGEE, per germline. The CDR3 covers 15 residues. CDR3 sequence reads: CASSVGQGINEKLFF. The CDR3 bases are TGTGCCAGCAGCGTCGGACAGGGGATTAATGAAAAACTGTTTTTT.

The CDR3 DNA reads as TGTGCCAGCAGTTCCAGCGGGAGTTGGAGCAGTGAGCAGTTCTTC. Protein: CASSSSGSWSSEQFF. V gene TRBV28 combines with J gene TRBJ2-1; 8 bases are shared with TRBD2. The CDR3 loop spans 15 amino acids. Germline CDR1 is MDHEN and CDR2 is SYDVKM. With 4 bases clipped from V and 9 bases from J, the junction kept 11 bases outside the gene matches.